A single sample is the source of the 21 T cell receptor beta chains below, sequenced in a study of T cell changes during pregnancy in multiple sclerosis. The protocol was immunoSEQ multiplex PCR, while the TCRdb copy is restricted to in-frame clones and leaves out a portion. The sample shows fewer than 55,000 clones, around 89% of them seen only once. The starting material was peripheral blood, obtained after pregnancy. Receptors originate from a female donor in good health, enrolled as a control in a pregnancy study.

This chain joins TRBV19 and TRBJ2-1; 9 bases align to TRBD2. The germline gives CDR1 LNHDA, CDR2 SQIVND (reference sequence). The CDR3 contains 17 residues. V shed 6 bases and J 0 bases; nucleotides not matched to a gene: 9. In nucleotides, the CDR3 is TGTGCCAGTAGGGGGTTGGGCGGGGGGGACTCCTACAATGAGCAGTTCTTC. It yields the protein CASRGLGGGDSYNEQFF.

The CDR3 loop is CASSGGTGNQPQHF. For the CDR3, the DNA is TGTGCCAGCAGCGGCGGGACAGGCAATCAGCCCCAGCATTTT. The chain uses TRBV5-6 and TRBJ1-5, with 7 positions matching TRBD1. CDR1 is SGHDT and CDR2 is YYEEEE in the germline V gene. The CDR3 is made up of 14 amino acids. The V segment lost 4 bases and the J segment 2 bases; nucleotides outside the gene matches: 3.

The V and J genes are TRBV21-1 and TRBJ2-7; TRBD2 is the table's D call and was not checked against the DNA. TRBV21-1 is termed a pseudogene. The CDR3 is made up of 21 amino acids. The DNA of the CDR3 is TGTGCCAGCAATAAGTTATTTTCTGTGGGGACTAGCGGGCAGAGCTCCTACGAGCAGTACTTC. Translation gives CASNKLFSVGTSGQSSYEQYF.

This rearrangement joins TRBV7-2 to TRBJ2-7; TRBD2 matches at 13 bases. V was clipped by 5 bases and J by 9 bases; unmatched bases: 7. This CDR3 spans 14 amino acids. Germline CDR1 reads SGHTA; CDR2 reads FQGNSA. CDR3 in amino acids: CASSHGLAGEGQYF. DNA for the CDR3: TGTGCCAGCAGCCACGGACTAGCGGGGGAGGGGCAGTACTTC.

This chain joins TRBV11-1 and TRBJ2-3; maybe TRBD2 (5 bases). The CDR3 extends over 15 amino acids. Trimming cost V 2 bases and J 0 bases, with 9 bases left between them. Germline CDR1 is SGHAT and CDR2 is FQDESV (reference sequence). The CDR3 loop is CASSLRSGSTDTQYF. CDR3 sequence (DNA): TGTGCCAGCAGCTTAAGGAGCGGAAGCACAGATACGCAGTATTTT. The entire variable domain, with the rest obtained from reference TRBV11-1 and TRBJ2-3, is as follows: EAEVAQSPRYKITEKSQAVAFWCDPISGHATLYWYRQILGQGPELLVQFQDESVVDDSQLPKDRFSAERLKGVDSTLKIQPAELGDSAMYLCASSLRSGSTDTQYFGPGTRLTVL.

The rearrangement joins TRBV5-1 to TRBJ2-3; TRBD2 matches 9 bases. CDR3 length: 22 residues. The germline gives CDR1 SGHRS, CDR2 YFSETQ. The ends lost 2 bases at V and 2 bases at J; junction bases unmatched: 24. The CDR3 reads CASSFQRVAGVMNPPPTDTQYF. The DNA for the CDR3 is TGCGCCAGCAGCTTCCAGCGGGTAGCGGGGGTGATGAACCCCCCGCCCACAGATACGCAGTATTTT.

The chain couples TRBV19 to TRBJ2-2; 8 bases match TRBD2. CDR3 length equals 14 residues. V shed 7 bases and J 5 bases; nucleotides not matched to a gene: 6. Germline CDR1 LNHDA, CDR2 SQIVND (reference sequence). The CDR3 sequence: CASTSGSYTGELFF. Written as DNA, the CDR3 is TGTGCCAGTACAAGCGGGAGTTATACCGGGGAGCTGTTTTTT.

The chain combines TRBV7-8 with TRBJ1-3; the match to TRBD1 covers 8 bases. This CDR3 contains 15 residues. Looked up from germline, CDR1 is SGHVS and CDR2 is FQNEAQ. Trimming removed 2 bases from V and 5 bases from J; junction bases left unmatched: 5. CDR3 amino acids: CASSLPQGVRNTIYF. The CDR3 nucleotides read TGTGCCAGCAGCTTACCACAGGGGGTTAGAAACACCATATATTTT.

This chain connects TRBV11-3 to TRBJ2-7; weak D call: TRBD2 (7 bases). CDR1 is SGHNT and CDR2 is YENEEA in the germline V gene. This CDR3 comprises 12 residues. V shed 9 bases and J shed 6 bases, with 15 bases lying between them. The CDR3 nucleotides are TGTGCCAGTCGCCGGGGGGCCGGCGAGCAGTACTTC. Protein product: CASRRGAGEQYF.

The rearrangement joins TRBV27 to TRBJ2-5; D perhaps matches TRBD2 (5 bases). The CDR3 extends over 15 amino acids. Germline V gives CDR1 MNHEY, CDR2 SMNVEV (reference sequence). Trimming pared 6 bases from V and 3 bases from J, leaving 17 bases between. The CDR3 DNA is TGTGCCAGCAGCCTCTCCCGGGGTTACAAAGAGACCCAGTACTTC. It yields the protein CASSLSRGYKETQYF.

This chain links TRBV18 with TRBJ1-5, with unresolved D. V was pared by 3 bases and J by 3 bases, with 18 bases between. Germline values: CDR1 KGHSH, CDR2 LQKENI. The CDR3 is 17 residues long. The chain's CDR3 is CASSPIRGRRSNQPQHF. The CDR3 DNA is TGTGCCAGCTCACCGATCCGCGGCCGCCGTTCCAATCAGCCCCAGCATTTT.

V and J are TRBV2 and TRBJ2-7; a possible D gene is TRBD2 (5 bases). Germline CDR1 SNHLY, CDR2 FYNNEI. The germline V and J ends were trimmed by 6 bases and 1 base, with 16 bases remaining between them. The CDR3 is made up of 15 amino acids. The CDR3 coding sequence is TGTGCCAGCAGGAGGATGGACTCCACTTCCTACGAGCAGTACTTC. Translated: CASRRMDSTSYEQYF.

This clone was seen only once. V and J are TRBV11-2 and TRBJ1-5; D may be TRBD1 (6 bases). The CDR3 is 16 amino acids. V was clipped by 6 bases and J by 1 base, with 16 bases between them. Germline loops: CDR1 SGHAT, CDR2 FQNNGV. The CDR3: CASSLGRGASNQPQHF. The DNA of the CDR3 is TGTGCCAGCAGTTTGGGTCGGGGGGCAAGCAATCAGCCCCAGCATTTT.

The rearrangement links TRBV14 to TRBJ2-7, with TRBD1 as a possible D gene (5 bases). Germline V gene sequence: CDR1 SGHDN, CDR2 FVKESK. V was shortened by 8 bases and J by 5 bases, with 16 bases between the two germline ends. CDR3 length: 13 amino acids. The CDR3 is CASGAALSHEQYF. In nucleotides, the CDR3 is TGTGCCAGCGGGGCGGCCCTATCCCACGAGCAGTACTTC.

The chain's CDR3 is CASSVTSAETQYF. The CDR3, as DNA: TGTGCCAGCAGCGTGACTAGCGCGGAGACCCAGTACTTC. The chain is built from TRBV5-6 and TRBJ2-5; 8 bases fit TRBD2. CDR3 length: 13 residues. The trim removed 4 bases at V and 5 bases at J, leaving 4 bases unmatched. Germline CDR1 reads SGHDT; CDR2 reads YYEEEE.

The chain carries TRBV21-1 and TRBJ2-4; TRBD2, as called in the table, went unchecked against the DNA. TRBV21-1 represents a pseudogene. CDR3 length: 16 amino acids. The CDR3 DNA is TGTGCCAGCATACTAGCGGGGGCCGGAGCCAAAAACATTCAGTACTTC. It specifies CASILAGAGAKNIQYF.

The chain has TRBV7-9 and TRBJ2-7, with 8 bases fitting TRBD2. The ends lost 4 bases at V and 6 bases at J; junction bases unmatched: 14. CDR1 and CDR2 from the germline V gene are SEHNR and FQNEAQ (reference sequence). This CDR3 comprises 16 residues. This chain's CDR3 is CASSSVSGLARREQYF. In nucleotides, the CDR3 is TGTGCCAGCAGCTCGGTGTCCGGACTAGCACGGCGCGAGCAGTACTTC.

CDR3 sequence: CASSLHRGGYTF. In DNA form, the CDR3 reads TGTGCCAGCAGCTTGCATAGGGGCGGCTACACCTTC. V usage is TRBV5-4 and J usage is TRBJ1-2, with D perhaps matching TRBD1 (5 bases). The V end was cut by 1 base, the J end by 8 bases, with 9 bases between. This CDR3 is 12 amino acids long. The germline V gene has CDR1 SGHNT and CDR2 YYREEE (reference sequence). The whole variable domain, remainder taken from reference TRBV5-4 and TRBJ1-2, is ETGVTQSPTHLIKTRGQQVTLRCSSQSGHNTVSWYQQALGQGPQFIFQYYREEENGRGNFPPRFSGLQFPNYSSELNVNALELDDSALYLCASSLHRGGYTFGSGTRLTVV.

The chain carries TRBV30 and TRBJ1-1, with unresolved D. CDR3 length: 13 amino acids. The V gene lost 0 bases and the J gene lost 6 bases, with 11 bases spanning the gap. The V gene's germline CDR1 is GTSNPN and CDR2 SVGIG (reference sequence). The CDR3 nucleotides are TGTGCCTGGAGTGTACTAGGAGGGTCTGAAGCTTTCTTT. This translates into CAWSVLGGSEAFF.

This chain joins TRBV9 and TRBJ1-1, with a possible D match to TRBD1 (6 bases). The ends were cut back, 3 bases at V and 1 base at J, with 22 bases in the middle. The CDR3 has 18 amino acids. CDR1 is SGDLS and CDR2 is YYNGEE in the germline V gene. The CDR3 DNA reads TGTGCCAGCAGCGACTCCCTACCCACCCGACAGGCGAACACTGAAGCTTTCTTT. Protein sequence: CASSDSLPTRQANTEAFF.

The V call is TRBV9, the J call TRBJ2-1, with TRBD2 as a possible D gene (5 bases). Trimming stripped 3 bases from V and 10 bases from J, with 11 bases between. The CDR3 is made up of 12 amino acids. CDR1 is SGDLS, CDR2 YYNGEE, per germline. The CDR3 region has the DNA TGTGCCAGCAGCGCCCGGGGAACAGAGCAGTTCTTC. Translating it yields CASSARGTEQFF.